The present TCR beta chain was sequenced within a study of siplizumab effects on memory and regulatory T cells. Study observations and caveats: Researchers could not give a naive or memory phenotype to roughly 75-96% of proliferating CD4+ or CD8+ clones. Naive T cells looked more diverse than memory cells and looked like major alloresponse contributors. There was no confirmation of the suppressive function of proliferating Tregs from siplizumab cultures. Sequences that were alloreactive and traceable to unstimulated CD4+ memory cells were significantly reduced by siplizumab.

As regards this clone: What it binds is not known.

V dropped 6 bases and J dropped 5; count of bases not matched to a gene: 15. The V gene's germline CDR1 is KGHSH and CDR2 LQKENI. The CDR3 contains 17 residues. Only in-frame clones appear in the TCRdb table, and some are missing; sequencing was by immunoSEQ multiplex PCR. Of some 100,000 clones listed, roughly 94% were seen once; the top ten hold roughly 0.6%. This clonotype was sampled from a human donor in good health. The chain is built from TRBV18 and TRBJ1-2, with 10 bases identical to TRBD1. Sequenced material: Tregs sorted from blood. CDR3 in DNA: TGTGCCAGCTCCCCCGCCCCCCGCGGACAGGGGGAATATGGCTACACCTTC. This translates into CASSPAPRGQGEYGYTF.